This TCR beta chain was documented in a study of blood T cells in healthy people across ages. Then a second PCR, running roughly 6 to 11 cycles, was carried out with a sample-barcoded 5' primer and a J-beta primer mix. Individual samples furnished no less than 2.5 million CDR3-containing paired-end reads apiece. From the 5' RACE reads, TCRdb called clonotypes with MiXCR, one entry per CDR3 protein. The repertoire holds some 1,500,000 distinct CDR3 sequences, with approximately 43% as singletons. This clonotype was picked up a small number of times. The antigen is not known. Each sample yielded at least 6.5 million isolated PBMCs. From germline, CDR1 is SGHTA and CDR2 FQGNSA. V dropped 1 base and J dropped 7 bases, with 8 bases sitting between them. The CDR3 runs to 13 residues. General study results and limits: Per-million-T-cell TCR beta diversity fell roughly linearly with age. When set beside aged donors, long-lived donors presented more naive CD4+ cells and higher diversity.

This chain uses TRBV7-2 with TRBJ2-1; D might be TRBD1 or TRBD2, each matching 5 bases. The sequence came from a woman aged 18-29 years in good health. Input material: blood. The CDR3 DNA reads TGTGCCAGCAGCTTAGTTTGGGGGAATGAGCAGTTCTTC. It encodes CASSLVWGNEQFF. The variable domain in full, with the rest retrieved from reference TRBV7-2 and TRBJ2-1, is GAGVSQSPSNKVTEKGKDVELRCDPISGHTALYWYRQSLGQGLEFLIYFQGNSAPDKSGLPSDRFSAERTGGSVSTLTIQRTQQEDSAVYLCASSLVWGNEQFFGPGTRLTVL.